This is a list of T cell receptor beta chains from one sample in a study of technical replicates of blood from several donors. TCRdb's table, derived via immunoSEQ multiplex PCR, lists solely in-frame clones and lacks some. The sample lists roughly 79,000 clones; roughly 77% were seen once. Sequenced material: PBMCs. These TCRs come from a human donor in good health. Some clones in this sample may be carry-over from other donors' samples. CDR3s include the opening cysteine and the closing phenylalanine or tryptophan. The order of the fields is V gene, CDR3 protein.

v_gene: TRBV6-6
CDR3aa: CASSYSGLGGYGYTF

v_gene: TRBV7-6
CDR3aa: CASSLVLASYEQYF

v_gene: TRBV19
CDR3aa: CASSIIAGGTEAFF

v_gene: TRBV6-5
CDR3aa: CASSYGTSGTQYF

v_gene: TRBV27
CDR3aa: CASSSLGQGPGNEQFF

v_gene: TRBV10-2
CDR3aa: CASSGLAVEETQYF

v_gene: TRBV4-2
CDR3aa: CASSPGQGWIESGNTIYF

v_gene: TRBV30
CDR3aa: CAWSSREYNEQFF

v_gene: TRBV4-2
CDR3aa: CASSHDLGGTAQMAGYTF

v_gene: TRBV12-1
CDR3aa: CASSRLAGSLEEETQYF

v_gene: TRBV7-3
CDR3aa: CASSPRGRGSEQYF

v_gene: TRBV6-5
CDR3aa: CASSYGGARSNQPQHF

v_gene: TRBV9
CDR3aa: CASSPPTGRIYEQYF

v_gene: TRBV10-3
CDR3aa: CAIFGGLRGYTF

v_gene: TRBV27
CDR3aa: CASSLGFSEKLFF

v_gene: TRBV4-1
CDR3aa: CASSQQEREREQFF

v_gene: TRBV15
CDR3aa: CATSRPKEGLSTDTQYF

v_gene: TRBV4-1
CDR3aa: CASSQGLAGGPGETQYF

v_gene: TRBV9
CDR3aa: CASSVGFYGLETQYF

v_gene: TRBV21-1
CDR3aa: CASSAEDRANSPLHF

v_gene: TRBV14
CDR3aa: CASSQGRYSGRGYEQYF

v_gene: TRBV5-6
CDR3aa: CASSPRQAGNIQYF

v_gene: TRBV20-1
CDR3aa: CSAPATGTQYF

v_gene: TRBV7-8
CDR3aa: CASSQFSGSGANVLTF